The rows below give T cell receptor beta chains drawn from one sample of a study of blood T cell repertoires in COVID-19. The protocol was immunoSEQ multiplex PCR, while the TCRdb copy is restricted to in-frame clones and leaves out a portion. The profile shows some 290,000 clones, 89% of them singletons. Sequencing was done on a sample of PBMCs or T cells enriched from blood (not recorded which). All receptors come from a woman in her twenties or thirties who had recovered from COVID-19. The CDR3 runs from the conserved cysteine through the conserved F or W. Expanded clones are given a class, and other clones once, few, many or no size at all.

j_call clone_size v_call cdr3_aa
TRBJ1-2 - TRBV28 CASSTVTGTHNYGYTF
TRBJ1-1 - TRBV5-6 CASSWGGPNTEAFF
TRBJ2-7 few TRBV4-1 CASSHTGTGAYEQYF
TRBJ1-2 - TRBV4-1 CASSQGDSYGYTF
TRBJ1-1 - TRBV19 CASSIGVMNTEAFF
TRBJ1-5 - TRBV9 CASSVGGLGQPQHF
TRBJ1-6 - TRBV3-1/TRBV3-2 CASSPGSGDSPLHF
TRBJ1-1 - TRBV18 CASSPGQGEDTEAFF
TRBJ2-3 once TRBV5-8 CASSPPKLRIYTDTQYF
TRBJ2-7 - TRBV29-1 CSVYGRGDEQYF
TRBJ2-5 - TRBV4-1 CASSQGQGRETQYF
TRBJ1-1 - TRBV6-5 CASVVNTEAFF
TRBJ2-1 once TRBV5-6 CASTRDRRNSYNEQFF
TRBJ2-1 - TRBV7-9 CASSQQGTTYNEQFF
TRBJ1-6 - TRBV7-2 CASTPSPGYSPLHF
TRBJ2-6 - TRBV5-4 CASSLIPGQGALGANVLTF
TRBJ1-5 few TRBV2 CASSGTVNNQPQHF
TRBJ2-7 once TRBV28 CASSSKDRGLRLEQYF
TRBJ1-1 - TRBV12-3/TRBV12-4 CASTGTPNTEAFF
TRBJ2-2 - TRBV4-3 CASSQGGLADTGELFF
TRBJ1-4 once TRBV3-1/TRBV3-2 CASSRGEGKLFF
TRBJ2-6 - TRBV27 CASSLLGPTAIGKASGANVLTF
TRBJ1-2 - TRBV27 CASSLSGDGYTF
TRBJ2-1 once TRBV14 CASSVIEGLVNEQFF
TRBJ1-1 - TRBV30 CAWSVGRDLPGGTEAFF
TRBJ1-4 once TRBV3-1/TRBV3-2 CASSRERAGTGNEKLFF
TRBJ1-5 - TRBV15 CATSRDRAGNQPQHF
TRBJ1-6 few TRBV28 CASSFLGLVSRGQSSYNSPLHF
TRBJ2-7 - TRBV7-2 CASSYRTSGGYEQYF
TRBJ2-7 - TRBV7-7 CASSYRDRTHEQYF
TRBJ2-3 - TRBV4-2 CASSQILRADTQYF
TRBJ2-1 - TRBV11-3 CASSFSSGRPLLDEQFF
TRBJ1-3 - TRBV27 CASSPTGVGLSGNTIYF
TRBJ1-1 - TRBV12-3/TRBV12-4 CASDGREDTEAFF
TRBJ1-4 - TRBV19 CASSIGQGEKLFF
TRBJ1-6 once TRBV30 CAWSVGTGGSPLHF